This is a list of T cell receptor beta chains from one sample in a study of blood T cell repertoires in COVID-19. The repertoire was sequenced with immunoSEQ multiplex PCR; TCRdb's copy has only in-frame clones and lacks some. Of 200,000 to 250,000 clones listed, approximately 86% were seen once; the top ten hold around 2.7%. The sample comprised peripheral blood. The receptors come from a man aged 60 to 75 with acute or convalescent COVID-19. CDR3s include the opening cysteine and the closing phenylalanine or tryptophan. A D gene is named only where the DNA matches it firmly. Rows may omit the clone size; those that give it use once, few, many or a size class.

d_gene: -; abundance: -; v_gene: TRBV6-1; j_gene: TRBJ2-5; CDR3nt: TGTGCCAGCAGTGAATCGGGGGAGACCCAGTACTTC; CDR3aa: CASSESGETQYF
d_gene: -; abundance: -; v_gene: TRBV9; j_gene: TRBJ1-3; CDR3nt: TGTGCCAGCAGCGTAGGAGTACAGGTCGGAAACACCATATATTTT; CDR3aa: CASSVGVQVGNTIYF
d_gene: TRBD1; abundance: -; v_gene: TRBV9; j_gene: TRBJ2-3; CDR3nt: TGTGCCAGCAGCGTGCAGGGGGCGGTGGATACGCAGTATTTT; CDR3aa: CASSVQGAVDTQYF
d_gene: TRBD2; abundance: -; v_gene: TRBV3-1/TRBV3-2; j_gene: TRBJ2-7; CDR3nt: TGTGCCAGCAGCCGCAGGACTAGCGGGCCCTACGAGCAGTACTTC; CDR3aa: CASSRRTSGPYEQYF
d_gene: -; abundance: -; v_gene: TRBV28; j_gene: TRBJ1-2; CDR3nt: TGTGCCAGCAGTCCCGGGAGGGGGAAGCGGAACACCTTC; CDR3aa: CASSPGRGKRNTF
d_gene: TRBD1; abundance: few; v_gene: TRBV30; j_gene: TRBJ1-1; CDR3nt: TGTGCCTGGAGTGTACAGGGGGCTACGTACACTGAAGCTTTCTTT; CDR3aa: CAWSVQGATYTEAFF
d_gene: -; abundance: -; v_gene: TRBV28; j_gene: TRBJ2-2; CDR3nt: TGTGCCAGCAGTTTATTAGTTGTTACTAGTTCAACCGGGGAGCTGTTTTTT; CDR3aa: CASSLLVVTSSTGELFF
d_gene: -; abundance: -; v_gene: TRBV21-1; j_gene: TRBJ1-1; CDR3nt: TGTGCCAGCACCAAAAAGGGGGCCCGATGGGACGCGAACACTGAAGCTTTCTTT; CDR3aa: CASTKKGARWDANTEAFF
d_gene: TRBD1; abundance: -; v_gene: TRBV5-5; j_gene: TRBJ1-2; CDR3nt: TGTGCCAGCAGGGGGCGGACAGGGGGCGGCGGCTATGGCTACACCTTC; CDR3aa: CASRGRTGGGGYGYTF
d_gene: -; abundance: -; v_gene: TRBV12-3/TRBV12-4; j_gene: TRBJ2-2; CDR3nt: TGTGCCAGCAGCCCGGGGGCCGGGGAGCTGTTTTTT; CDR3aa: CASSPGAGELFF
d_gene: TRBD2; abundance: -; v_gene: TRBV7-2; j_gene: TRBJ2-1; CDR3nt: TGTGCCAGCAGCCTCAGGGTAGCGGGGGGCCCCGAGTGGTTCTTC; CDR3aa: CASSLRVAGGPEWFF
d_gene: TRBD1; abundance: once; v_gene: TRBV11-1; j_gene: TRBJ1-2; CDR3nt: TGTGCCAGCAGCCCACCGGGACAGGGCCGGGAGGGCTACACCTTC; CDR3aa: CASSPPGQGREGYTF
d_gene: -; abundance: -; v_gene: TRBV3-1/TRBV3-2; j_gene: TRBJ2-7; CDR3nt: TGTGCCAGCAGCCAAAGCTTGTCAATATCCTACGAGCAGTACTTC; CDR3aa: CASSQSLSISYEQYF
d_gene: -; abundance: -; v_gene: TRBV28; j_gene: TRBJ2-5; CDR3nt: TGTGCCAGCAGTTCCCTCGGGGGGCCTCAAGAGACCCAGTACTTC; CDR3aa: CASSSLGGPQETQYF
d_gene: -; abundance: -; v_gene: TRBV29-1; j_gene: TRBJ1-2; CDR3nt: TGCAGCGCACAAGCGGCGGACAGAAGTATCTATGGCTACACCTTC; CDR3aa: CSAQAADRSIYGYTF
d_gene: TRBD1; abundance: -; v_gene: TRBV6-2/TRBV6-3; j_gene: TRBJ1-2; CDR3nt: TGTGCCAGCAGTACCCGGGACAGGGGGCTTAAGTATGGCTACACCTTC; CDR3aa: CASSTRDRGLKYGYTF
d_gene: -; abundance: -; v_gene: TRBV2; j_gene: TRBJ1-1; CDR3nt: TGTGCCAGCAGTGAAAGACTGCCTCAAGGCACTGAAGCTTTCTTT; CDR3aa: CASSERLPQGTEAFF
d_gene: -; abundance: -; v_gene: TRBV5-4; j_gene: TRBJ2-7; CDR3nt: TGTGCCAGCAGCTTGGGACAGAACTACGAGCAGTACTTC; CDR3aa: CASSLGQNYEQYF
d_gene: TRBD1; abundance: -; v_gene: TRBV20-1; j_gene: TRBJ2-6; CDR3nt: TGCAGTGCTAGTAACAGGGGGAGATCTGGGGCCAACGTCCTGACTTTC; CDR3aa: CSASNRGRSGANVLTF
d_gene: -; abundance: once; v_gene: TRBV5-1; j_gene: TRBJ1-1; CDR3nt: TGCGCCAGCAGCCCCCGCGGGGGCAATACTGAAGCTTTCTTT; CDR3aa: CASSPRGGNTEAFF
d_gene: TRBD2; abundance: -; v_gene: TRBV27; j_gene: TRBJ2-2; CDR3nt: TGTGCCAGCGGCTTTTTCCGGGGGGCCGGGGAGCTGTTTTTT; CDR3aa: CASGFFRGAGELFF
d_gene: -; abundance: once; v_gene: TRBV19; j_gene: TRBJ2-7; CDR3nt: TGTGCCAGTAGTAGACTACAGGGATTTCCCTACGAGCAGTACTTC; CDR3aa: CASSRLQGFPYEQYF
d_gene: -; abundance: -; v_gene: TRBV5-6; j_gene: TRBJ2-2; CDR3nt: TGTGCCAGCAGCTTGGAGGGGGCCGGGGAGCTGTTTTTT; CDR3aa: CASSLEGAGELFF
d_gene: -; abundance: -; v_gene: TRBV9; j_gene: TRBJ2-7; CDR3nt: TGTGCCAGCAGCGTAGGGGGGGTCTACGAGCAGTACTTC; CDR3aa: CASSVGGVYEQYF
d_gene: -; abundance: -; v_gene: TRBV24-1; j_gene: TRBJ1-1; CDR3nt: TGTGCCACCAGTGACCACGCGTCGGGGGGGACTGAAGCTTTCTTT; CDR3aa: CATSDHASGGTEAFF
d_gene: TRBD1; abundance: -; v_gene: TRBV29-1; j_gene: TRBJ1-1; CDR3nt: TGCAGCGTTGAAGCCCAGGGACAGACAAAAGCTTTCTTT; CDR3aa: CSVEAQGQTKAFF
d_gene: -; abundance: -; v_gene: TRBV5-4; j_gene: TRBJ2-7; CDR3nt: TGTGCCAGCAGCTTGGGGGGCCCGTCCCGCTACGAGCAGTACTTC; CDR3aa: CASSLGGPSRYEQYF
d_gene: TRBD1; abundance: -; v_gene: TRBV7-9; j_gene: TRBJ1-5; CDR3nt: TGTGCCAGCAGCTTTTCCGGGACAGGGAATCAGCCCCAGCATTTT; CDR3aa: CASSFSGTGNQPQHF
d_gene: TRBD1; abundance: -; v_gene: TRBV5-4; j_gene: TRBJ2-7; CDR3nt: TGTGCCAGCAGCAGCCCGGGACAGGGAGCTTACGAGCAGTACTTC; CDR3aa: CASSSPGQGAYEQYF
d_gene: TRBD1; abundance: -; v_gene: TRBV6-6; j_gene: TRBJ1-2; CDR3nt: TGTGCCAGCAGAACCCTACTCCGGGACAGGGATGGCTACACCTTC; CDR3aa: CASRTLLRDRDGYTF
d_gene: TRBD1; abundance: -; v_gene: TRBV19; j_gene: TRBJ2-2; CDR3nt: TGTGCCAGTAGTACAGGGGGCGCGAGTCTAGGGGAGCTGTTTTTT; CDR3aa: CASSTGGASLGELFF
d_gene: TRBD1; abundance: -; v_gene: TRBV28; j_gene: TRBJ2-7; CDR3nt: TGTGCCAGCAGAACCGGGACAGGGGAAGTCGAGCAGTACTTC; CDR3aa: CASRTGTGEVEQYF
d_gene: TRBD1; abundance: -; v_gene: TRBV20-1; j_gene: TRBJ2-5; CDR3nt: TGCAGTGCTAGTAGGGGGCTGGACACCGAAAAAGAGACCCAGTACTTC; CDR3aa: CSASRGLDTEKETQYF
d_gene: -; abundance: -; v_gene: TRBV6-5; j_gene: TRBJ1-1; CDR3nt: TGTGCCAGCAGTTACTCGATCGTTTCGCGGGAGGCTTTCTTT; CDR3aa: CASSYSIVSREAFF
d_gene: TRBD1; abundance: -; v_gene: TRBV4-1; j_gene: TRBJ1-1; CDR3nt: TGCGCCAGCAGCCAAGGACAGGGACCGAACACTGAAGCTTTCTTT; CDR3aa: CASSQGQGPNTEAFF
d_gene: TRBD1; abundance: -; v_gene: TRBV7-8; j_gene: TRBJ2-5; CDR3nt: TGTGCCAGCAGCTTAGACAGGGGAGAGACCCAGTACTTC; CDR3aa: CASSLDRGETQYF
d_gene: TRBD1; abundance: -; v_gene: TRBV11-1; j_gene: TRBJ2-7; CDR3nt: TGTGCCAGCAGCTCCCGGACAGGGCCTCCCTACGAGCAGTACTTC; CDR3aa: CASSSRTGPPYEQYF
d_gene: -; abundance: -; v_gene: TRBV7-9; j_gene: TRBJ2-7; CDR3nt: TGTGCCAGCACGCGAGGACAGTCCTCCTACGAGCAGTACTTC; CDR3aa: CASTRGQSSYEQYF
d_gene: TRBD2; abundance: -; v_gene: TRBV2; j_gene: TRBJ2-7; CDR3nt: TGTGCCAGCAGTGACTCGGGCGGGGGGAACTACGAGCAGTACTTC; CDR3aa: CASSDSGGGNYEQYF
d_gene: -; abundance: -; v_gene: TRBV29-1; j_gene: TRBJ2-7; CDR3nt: TGCAGCGTACGGACACCGACCTACGAGCAGTACTTC; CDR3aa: CSVRTPTYEQYF
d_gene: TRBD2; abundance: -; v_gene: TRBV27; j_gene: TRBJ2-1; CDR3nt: TGTGCCAGCAGTTCAGGACTAGCGGGAAAAAGCTCCTACAATGAGCAGTTCTTC; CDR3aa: CASSSGLAGKSSYNEQFF
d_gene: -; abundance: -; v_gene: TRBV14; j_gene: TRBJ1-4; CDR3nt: TGTGCCAGCAGCGAAAATAAGGGGTTAGGTAATGAAAAACTGTTTTTT; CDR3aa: CASSENKGLGNEKLFF
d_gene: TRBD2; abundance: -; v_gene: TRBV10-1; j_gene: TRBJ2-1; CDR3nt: TGCGCCAGCAGTGAGTCGGGACTAGCGGGGGGGCAGATCAATGAGCAGTTCTTC; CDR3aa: CASSESGLAGGQINEQFF
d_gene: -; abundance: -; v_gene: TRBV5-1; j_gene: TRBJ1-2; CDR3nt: TGCGCCAGCAGCTTGGGATGGACAGCCTATGGCTACACCTTC; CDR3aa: CASSLGWTAYGYTF
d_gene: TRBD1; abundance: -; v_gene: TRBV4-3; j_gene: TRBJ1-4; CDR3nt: TGCGCCAGCAGCCAAGATGGGCAGGGGGTGGCTAATGAAAAACTGTTTTTT; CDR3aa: CASSQDGQGVANEKLFF